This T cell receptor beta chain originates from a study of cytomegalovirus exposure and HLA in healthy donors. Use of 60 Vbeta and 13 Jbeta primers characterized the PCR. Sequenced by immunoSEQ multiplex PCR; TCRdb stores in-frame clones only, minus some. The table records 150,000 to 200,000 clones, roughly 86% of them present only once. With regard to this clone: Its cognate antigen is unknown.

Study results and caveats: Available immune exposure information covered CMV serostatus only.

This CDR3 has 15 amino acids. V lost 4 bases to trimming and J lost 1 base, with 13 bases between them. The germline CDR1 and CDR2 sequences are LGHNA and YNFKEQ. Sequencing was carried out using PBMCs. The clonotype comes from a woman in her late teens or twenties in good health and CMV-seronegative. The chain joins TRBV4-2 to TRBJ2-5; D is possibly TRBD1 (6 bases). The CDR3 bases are TGTGCCAGCAGCCCAACGGACAGAGTCCAAGAGACCCAGTACTTC. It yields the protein CASSPTDRVQETQYF.